The next 24 T cell receptor beta chains were all read from a single sample in a study of response to subunit inactivated influenza vaccine. TCRdb used MiXCR to reprocess the RT-PCR reads, holding one entry per CDR3 protein. Of about 500,000 distinct CDR3 sequences in the sample, about an eighth are singletons; the top ten hold around 13%. The sequencing here drew on PBMCs from blood, taken roughly 6 weeks after vaccination. All receptors come from a man over 45 who received an inactivated influenza vaccine.

In nucleotides, the CDR3 is TGCGCCAGCAGCTACCGAGACAGGCTAGACGAGCAGTACTTC. Protein product: CASSYRDRLDEQYF. The V gene is TRBV5-1, the J gene TRBJ2-7; a weak D match, TRBD1 (6 bases). CDR1 SGHRS and CDR2 YFSETQ come from the germline V gene. V shed 3 bases and J shed 5 bases, with 15 bases lying between them. The CDR3 totals 14 residues.

The chain links TRBV10-3 to TRBJ1-5; 9 nucleotides line up with TRBD1. Germline V CDR1 and CDR2: ENHRY, SYGVKD. This CDR3 comprises 14 residues. J lost 4 bases, V lost 10 bases, and 8 bases had no gene match. The CDR3 nucleotides are TGTGCCACACGGGACAGGGACCTAAATCAGCCCCAGCATTTT. Its translation: CATRDRDLNQPQHF.

The V and J genes are TRBV24-1 and TRBJ2-1, with D possibly being TRBD2 (6 bases). CDR3 size: 15 residues. The V end lost 5 bases, the J end lost 8 bases, and 18 bases lay between the germline ends. Per germline, CDR1 KGHDR and CDR2 SFDVKD. CDR3 amino acids: CATSVGGVGSHEQFF. The CDR3 DNA reads TGTGCCACCAGTGTTGGAGGGGTGGGGTCCCATGAGCAGTTCTTC.

J is TRBJ2-5 and V is TRBV15, with a weak D call TRBD2 (6 bases). CDR3 size: 14 residues. V was trimmed by 5 bases and J by 3 bases, leaving 13 bases between them. Germline V gene data show CDR1 as LNHNV and CDR2 as YYDKDF (reference sequence). The CDR3 bases are TGTGCCACCAGCTCCCGACTAGGTGAAGAGACCCAGTACTTC. This encodes CATSSRLGEETQYF.

This clonotype turned up a few times. CDR3 sequence (DNA): TGCAGTGCTAGCGTTTACCAGGGGGCAACAGATACGCAGTATTTT. Residues: CSASVYQGATDTQYF. The gene calls are TRBV20-1 and TRBJ2-3; 8 nucleotides match TRBD1. The V gene's germline CDR1 is DFQATT and CDR2 SNEGSKA (reference sequence). Unmatched junction bases numbered 8, after V lost 3 bases and J lost 3 bases. The CDR3 is 15 amino acids.

The V and J genes are TRBV5-1 and TRBJ2-7; 10 positions match TRBD1. The germline gives CDR1 SGHRS, CDR2 YFSETQ. The CDR3 runs 15 residues. V lost 0 bases and J lost 8; bases outside the gene matches: 8. As DNA, the CDR3 is TGCGCCAGCAGCTTGGAGAGACAGGGGGCAGGGAAGCAGTACTTC. It translates to CASSLERQGAGKQYF.

V usage is TRBV4-2 and J usage is TRBJ2-2; D uncertain. V lost 5 bases, J lost 4 bases, and 17 bases lay in between. Germline values: CDR1 LGHNA, CDR2 YNFKEQ. The CDR3 sequence is 16 residues long. CDR3 amino acids: CASSAQVGVTTGELFF. The DNA for the CDR3 is TGTGCCAGCAGCGCGCAGGTGGGTGTGACCACCGGGGAGCTGTTTTTT.

In its sample, this clonotype was seen a few times. CDR3 sequence: CASSRGRGYEQYF. The CDR3 DNA reads TGTGCCAGCAGCAGGGGAAGAGGCTACGAGCAGTACTTC. The gene calls are TRBV11-1 and TRBJ2-7; D might be TRBD1 (5 bases). CDR3 length: 13 amino acids. Germline V lookup: CDR1 SGHAT, CDR2 FQDESV (reference sequence). With 5 bases removed from V and 3 bases from J, the gap between germline ends came to 11 bases.

The rearrangement links TRBV20-1 to TRBJ2-7; 9 bases agree with TRBD1. Germline V gene sequence: CDR1 DFQATT, CDR2 SNEGSKA (reference sequence). This CDR3 comprises 14 residues. V lost 5 bases to trimming and J lost 4 bases; unmatched junction nucleotides: 9. CDR3 sequence: CSASGTGFSYEQYF. The CDR3, as DNA: TGCAGTGCTTCCGGGACAGGGTTTTCGTACGAGCAGTACTTC.

The rearrangement joins TRBV5-6 to TRBJ2-3; the match to TRBD2 covers 12 bases. The germline gives CDR1 SGHDT, CDR2 YYEEEE. V shed 4 bases and J 3 bases; nucleotides not matched to a gene: 9. This CDR3 has 17 residues. CDR3 residues: CASSQLRLAGDTDTQYF. For the CDR3, the DNA is TGTGCCAGCAGCCAACTTCGACTAGCGGGGGATACAGATACGCAGTATTTT.

This clonotype has at least ten counts. The CDR3 DNA sequence: TGTGCCAGCAGTTTAATCGGTTGGCAGCCCCAGCATTTT. This sequence encodes CASSLIGWQPQHF. This sequence joins TRBV12-3 or TRBV12-4 and TRBJ1-5; D gene ambiguous. The CDR3 runs to 13 residues. The V end was cut by 2 bases, the J end by 7 bases, with 9 bases between.

V is TRBV7-9 and J is TRBJ2-1; the D gene could be TRBD1 or TRBD2 (5 bases each). This CDR3 is 14 amino acids long. Germline V gene data show CDR1 as SEHNR and CDR2 as FQNEAQ (reference sequence). Trimming removed 8 bases at V and 7 bases at J, with 18 bases between. CDR3 bases: TGTGCCAGCGGGATGGGGCTAGCATGGAATGAGCAGTTCTTC. It yields the protein CASGMGLAWNEQFF.

This chain uses TRBV27 with TRBJ2-3, with 8 nucleotides matching TRBD2. CDR3 size: 16 residues. Germline-derived CDR1 and CDR2 are MNHEY and SMNVEV (reference sequence). Trimming cost V 4 bases and J 2 bases; bases outside gene matches: 8. Here the CDR3 reads CASSSSSGSVTDTQYF. In nucleotides, the CDR3 is TGTGCCAGCAGTTCCTCAAGCGGGAGTGTCACAGATACGCAGTATTTT.

Only a few counts were recorded for this clonotype. This chain uses TRBV20-1 with TRBJ2-5; 7 nucleotides align to TRBD1. J was trimmed by 5 bases and V by 1 base; bases with no gene match: 19. The length of the CDR3 is 18 residues. Germline V gene lookup returns CDR1 DFQATT and CDR2 SNEGSKA (reference sequence). The CDR3 region has the DNA TGCAGTGCTAGAGGGGGTTGGGATAGGGGGCTATGGAGGGAGACCCAGTACTTC. It encodes CSARGGWDRGLWRETQYF.

The V gene is TRBV29-1, the J gene TRBJ2-1; 8 bases are a match to TRBD2. The CDR3 runs 14 residues. V was pared by 8 bases and J by 9 bases, with 15 bases of the junction left unmatched. Germline assignment: CDR1 SQVTM and CDR2 ANQGSEA. The CDR3 DNA is TGCAGCTCATTGGGCGGAGCGGGAGCTGGTGAGCAGTTCTTC. Residues: CSSLGGAGAGEQFF.

This clonotype showed up just a few times. The chain links TRBV20-1 to TRBJ2-5; no clear D gene. This CDR3 has 14 amino acids. With 1 base removed from V and 1 base from J, the gap between germline ends came to 10 bases. Germline lookup yields CDR1 DFQATT and CDR2 SNEGSKA (reference sequence). CDR3 nucleotides: TGCAGTGCTAGAGGTTTAGGCCTCCAAGAGACCCAGTACTTC. Translation: CSARGLGLQETQYF.

The gene calls are TRBV5-5 and TRBJ2-5; TRBD2 matches at 9 bases. The junction had 5 bases not matched to a gene; V was cut back by 6 bases and J by 5 bases. The CDR3 consists of 13 residues. Looked up from germline, CDR1 is SGHKS and CDR2 is YYEKEE (reference sequence). CDR3 nucleotides: TGTGCCAGCACAGTAGCGGGGGTTGAGACCCAGTACTTC. The encoded protein is CASTVAGVETQYF.

This clonotype has a handful of counts. The J gene is TRBJ2-1, the V gene TRBV11-3; possible D gene TRBD2, 5 bases. Germline lookup yields CDR1 SGHNT and CDR2 YENEEA. V lost 4 bases to trimming and J lost 8 bases, with 9 bases between them. CDR3 length: 12 amino acids. The DNA of the CDR3 is TGTGCCAGCAGCTCGGACGGGGATGAGCAGTTCTTC. Translation: CASSSDGDEQFF.

In its sample, this clonotype was seen a few times. This chain joins TRBV5-1 and TRBJ1-4, with 11 bases lining up with TRBD1. V lost 3 bases to trimming and J lost 7 bases; unmatched junction nucleotides: 2. CDR1 SGHRS and CDR2 YFSETQ come from the germline V gene. The CDR3 consists of 14 residues. For the CDR3, the DNA is TGCGCCAGCAGCTCGGGACAGGGGGGTGAAAAACTGTTTTTT. Its protein product is CASSSGQGGEKLFF.

On this clonotype itself: At one boundary the junction diverges from the germline segment, which might be a read error. The chain uses TRBV7-2 and TRBJ2-3; 9 bases map to TRBD2. Germline values: CDR1 SGHTA, CDR2 FQGNSA. The CDR3 runs to 14 residues. For the CDR3, the DNA is TGTGCCAGCAGCTTAGACTTCAGCGGGGGGCCCTTGCATTTT. Translated, it gives CASSLDFSGGPLHF.

This clonotype was seen only a few times. V usage is TRBV29-1 and J usage is TRBJ1-1; weak D call: TRBD1 (5 bases). The CDR3 totals 14 residues. The V gene lost 3 bases and the J gene lost 4 bases, with 15 bases spanning the gap. CDR1 is SQVTM and CDR2 is ANQGSEA in the germline V gene. CDR3 in amino acids: CSVEGELGVTEAFF. DNA for the CDR3: TGCAGCGTTGAGGGGGAGTTAGGTGTCACTGAAGCTTTCTTT.

Ten or more counts support this clonotype. V is TRBV7-9 and J is TRBJ1-4, with 7 nucleotides matching TRBD1. Germline V gene data show CDR1 as SEHNR and CDR2 as FQNEAQ (reference sequence). The CDR3 is made up of 15 amino acids. Germline trimming cut 3 bases from V and 5 bases from J; bases unmatched to any gene: 6. CDR3 DNA sequence: TGTGCCAGCAGCTTTGGGCAGGGGGTGAATGAAAAACTGTTTTTT. The encoded protein is CASSFGQGVNEKLFF.

The chain recombines TRBV7-2 with TRBJ2-7; no definite D call. The CDR3 is 13 residues long. Germline CDR1 SGHTA, CDR2 FQGNSA. The V end was cut by 1 base, the J end by 0 bases, with 4 bases between. The CDR3: CASSLVLSYEQYF. The CDR3 region has the DNA TGTGCCAGCAGCTTAGTCCTCTCCTACGAGCAGTACTTC.

This sequence joins TRBV4-2 and TRBJ2-7; D ambiguous. Germline CDR1 is LGHNA and CDR2 is YNFKEQ. The CDR3 spans 14 residues. V lost 0 bases, J lost 0 bases, and 6 bases lay in between. The CDR3 nucleotides read TGTGCCAGCAGCCAAGAAGCCTACTCCTACGAGCAGTACTTC. As protein: CASSQEAYSYEQYF.